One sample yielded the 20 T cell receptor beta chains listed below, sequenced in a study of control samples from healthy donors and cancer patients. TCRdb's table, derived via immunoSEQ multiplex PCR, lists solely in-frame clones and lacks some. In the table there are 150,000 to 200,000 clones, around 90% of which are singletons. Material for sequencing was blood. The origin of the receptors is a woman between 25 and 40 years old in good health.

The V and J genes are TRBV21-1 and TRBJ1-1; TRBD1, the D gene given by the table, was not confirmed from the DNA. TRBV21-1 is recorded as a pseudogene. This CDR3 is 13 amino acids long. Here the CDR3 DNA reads TGTGCCAGCAGCAAAGAGGGGGAAATTGAAGCTTTCTTT. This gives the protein CASSKEGEIEAFF.

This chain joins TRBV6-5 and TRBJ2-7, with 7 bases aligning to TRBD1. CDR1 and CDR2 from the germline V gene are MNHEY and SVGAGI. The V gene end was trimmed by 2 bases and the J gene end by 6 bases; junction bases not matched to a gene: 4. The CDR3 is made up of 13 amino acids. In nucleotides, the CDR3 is TGTGCCAGCAGTTACGCGACAGGGTTCGAGCAGTACTTC. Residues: CASSYATGFEQYF.

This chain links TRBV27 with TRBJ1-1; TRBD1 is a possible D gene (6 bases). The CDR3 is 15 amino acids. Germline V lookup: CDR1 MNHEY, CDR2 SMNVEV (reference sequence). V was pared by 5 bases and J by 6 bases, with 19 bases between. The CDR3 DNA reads TGTGCCAGCAGTGCCCGGGACACGGAGGTCTCTGAAGCTTTCTTT. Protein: CASSARDTEVSEAFF.

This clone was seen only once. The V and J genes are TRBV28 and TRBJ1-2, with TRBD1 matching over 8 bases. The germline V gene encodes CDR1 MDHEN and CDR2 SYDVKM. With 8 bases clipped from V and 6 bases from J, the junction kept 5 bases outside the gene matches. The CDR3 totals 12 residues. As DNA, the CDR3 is TGTGCCAGCGGCAGGGGGCTAAATGGCTACACCTTC. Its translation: CASGRGLNGYTF.

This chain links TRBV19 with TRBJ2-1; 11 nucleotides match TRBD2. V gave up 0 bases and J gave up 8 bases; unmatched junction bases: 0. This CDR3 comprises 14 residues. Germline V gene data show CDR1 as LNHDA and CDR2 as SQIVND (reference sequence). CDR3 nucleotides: TGTGCCAGTAGTATAGAGACTAGCGGGGATGAGCAGTTCTTC. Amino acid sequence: CASSIETSGDEQFF.

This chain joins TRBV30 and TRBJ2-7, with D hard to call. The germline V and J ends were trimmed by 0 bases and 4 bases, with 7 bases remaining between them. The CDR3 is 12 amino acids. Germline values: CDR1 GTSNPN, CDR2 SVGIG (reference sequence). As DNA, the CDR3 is TGTGCCTGGAGTGTCTCGTCTTACGAGCAGTACTTC. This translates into CAWSVSSYEQYF. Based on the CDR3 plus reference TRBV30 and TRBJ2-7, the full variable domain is SQTIHQWPATLVQPVGSPLSLECTVEGTSNPNLYWYRQAAGRGLQLLFYSVGIGQISSEVPQNLSASRPQDRQFILSSKKLLLSDSGFYLCAWSVSSYEQYFGPGTRLTVT.

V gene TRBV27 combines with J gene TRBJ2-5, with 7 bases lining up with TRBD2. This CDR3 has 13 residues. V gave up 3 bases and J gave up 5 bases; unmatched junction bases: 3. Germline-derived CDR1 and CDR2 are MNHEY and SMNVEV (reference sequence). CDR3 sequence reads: CASSFLGGETQYF. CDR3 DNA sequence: TGTGCCAGCAGTTTTTTGGGGGGGGAGACCCAGTACTTC.

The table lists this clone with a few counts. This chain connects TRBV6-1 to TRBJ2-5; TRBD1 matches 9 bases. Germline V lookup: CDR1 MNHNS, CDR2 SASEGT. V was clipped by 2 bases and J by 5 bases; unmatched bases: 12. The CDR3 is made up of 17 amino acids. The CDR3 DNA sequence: TGTGCCAGCAGTGAAAGTTTCGGGACAGGGTTTGGCGAGACCCAGTACTTC. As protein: CASSESFGTGFGETQYF.

This CDR3 reads CASSLLTPGSSGSVYEQYF. DNA for the CDR3: TGTGCCAGCAGTTTATTAACGCCTGGGAGTAGCGGGAGTGTCTACGAGCAGTACTTC. V is TRBV27 and J is TRBJ2-7, with 9 bases identical to TRBD2. V lost 1 base, J lost 3 bases, and 16 bases stayed unmatched. This CDR3 contains 19 residues. Germline CDR1 MNHEY, CDR2 SMNVEV (reference sequence).

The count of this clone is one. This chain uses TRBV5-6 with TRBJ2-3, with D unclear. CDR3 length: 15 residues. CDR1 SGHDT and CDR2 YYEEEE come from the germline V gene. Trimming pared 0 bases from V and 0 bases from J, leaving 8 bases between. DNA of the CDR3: TGTGCCAGCAGCTTGGGGGTCCGGAGCACAGATACGCAGTATTTT. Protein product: CASSLGVRSTDTQYF.

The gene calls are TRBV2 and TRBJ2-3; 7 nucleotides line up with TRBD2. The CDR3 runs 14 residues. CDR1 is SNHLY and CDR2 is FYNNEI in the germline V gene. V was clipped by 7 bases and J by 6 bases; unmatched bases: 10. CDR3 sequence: CASTLRGGSDTQYF. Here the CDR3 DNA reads TGTGCCAGCACTCTTCGGGGAGGGTCCGATACGCAGTATTTT.

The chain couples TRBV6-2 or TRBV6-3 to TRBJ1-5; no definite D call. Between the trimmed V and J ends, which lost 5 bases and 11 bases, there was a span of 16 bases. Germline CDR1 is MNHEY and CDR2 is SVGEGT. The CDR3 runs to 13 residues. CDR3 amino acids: CASSKLALGAQHF. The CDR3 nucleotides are TGTGCCAGCAGTAAACTGGCCCTTGGAGCCCAGCATTTT.

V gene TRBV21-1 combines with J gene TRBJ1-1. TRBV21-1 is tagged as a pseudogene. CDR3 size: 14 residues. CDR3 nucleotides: TGTGCCAGCAGCGGTACTAAGGTAACCACTGAAGCTTTCTTT. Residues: CASSGTKVTTEAFF.

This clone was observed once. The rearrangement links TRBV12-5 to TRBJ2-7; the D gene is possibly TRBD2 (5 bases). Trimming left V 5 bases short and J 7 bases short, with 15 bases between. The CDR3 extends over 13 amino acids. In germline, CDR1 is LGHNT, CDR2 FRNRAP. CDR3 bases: TGTGCTAGTGGTCCCTCCGGGCCGGGGGAGCAGTACTTC. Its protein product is CASGPSGPGEQYF.

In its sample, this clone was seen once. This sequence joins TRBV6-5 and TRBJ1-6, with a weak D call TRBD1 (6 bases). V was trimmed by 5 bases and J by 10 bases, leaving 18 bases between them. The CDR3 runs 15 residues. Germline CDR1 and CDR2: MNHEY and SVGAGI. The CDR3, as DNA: TGTGCCAGCAGTAGGGGACAATTGTGGATCTCACCCCTCCACTTT. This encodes CASSRGQLWISPLHF.

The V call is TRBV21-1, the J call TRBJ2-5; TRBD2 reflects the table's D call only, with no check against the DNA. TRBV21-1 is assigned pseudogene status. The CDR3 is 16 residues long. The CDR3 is CASSKVDPTEEETLYF. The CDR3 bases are TGTGCCAGCAGCAAAGTCGACCCAACTGAGGAGGAGACCCTGTACTTC.

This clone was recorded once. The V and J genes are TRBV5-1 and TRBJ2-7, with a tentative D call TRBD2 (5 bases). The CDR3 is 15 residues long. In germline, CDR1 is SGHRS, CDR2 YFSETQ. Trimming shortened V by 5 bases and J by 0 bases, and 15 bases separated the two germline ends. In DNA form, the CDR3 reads TGCGCCAGCAGTGAAGGGTCAGCGGTCTCCTACGAGCAGTACTTC. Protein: CASSEGSAVSYEQYF.

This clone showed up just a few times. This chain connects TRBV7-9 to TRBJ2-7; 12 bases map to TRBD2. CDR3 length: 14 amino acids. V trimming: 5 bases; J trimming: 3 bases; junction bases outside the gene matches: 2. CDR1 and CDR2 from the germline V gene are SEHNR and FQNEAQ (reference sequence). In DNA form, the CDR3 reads TGTGCCAGCAGCCGGACTAGCGGGGTCTACGAGCAGTACTTC. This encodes CASSRTSGVYEQYF.

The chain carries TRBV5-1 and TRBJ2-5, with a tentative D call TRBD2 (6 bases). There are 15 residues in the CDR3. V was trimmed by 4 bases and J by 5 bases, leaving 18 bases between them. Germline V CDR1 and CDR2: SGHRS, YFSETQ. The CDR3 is CASSPSRRERETQYF. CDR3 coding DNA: TGCGCCAGCAGCCCCTCTCGCCGGGAGAGGGAGACCCAGTACTTC. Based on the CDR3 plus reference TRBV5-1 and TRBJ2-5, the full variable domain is KAGVTQTPRYLIKTRGQQVTLSCSPISGHRSVSWYQQTPGQGLQFLFEYFSETQRNKGNFPGRFSGRQFSNSRSEMNVSTLELGDSALYLCASSPSRRERETQYFGPGTRLLVL.

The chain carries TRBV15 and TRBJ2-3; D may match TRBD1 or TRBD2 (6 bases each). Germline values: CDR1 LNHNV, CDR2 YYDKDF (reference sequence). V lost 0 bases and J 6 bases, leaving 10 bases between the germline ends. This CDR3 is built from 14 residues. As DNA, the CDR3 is TGTGCCACCAGCAGAGATGGGGGGCTGGATACGCAGTATTTT. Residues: CATSRDGGLDTQYF.